This T cell receptor (beta chain) derives from a study of low-dose radiotherapy and immunotherapy resistance in tumors. Across the study: Dosing of intravenous cyclophosphamide at 200 mg/m2 occurred every two weeks and took place one day prior to radiation and immunotherapy.

Time point here: before trial treatment. Advanced solid tumors lacking tumor-infiltrating lymphocytes characterized eligible patients. Germline-derived CDR1 and CDR2 are DFQATT and SNEGSKA (reference sequence). This CDR3 is built from 13 residues. The V and J ends lost 6 bases and 4 bases respectively, with 12 bases between them. Alpha- and beta-chain coverage of first-strand cDNA came from TRAV- and TRBV-specific primers. Amplification of TCRs used a constant-region primer and V-primer adapter for 15 to 25 PCR cycles. Each CDR3 protein is one row after TCRdb ran MiXCR on the reads. The table has tens of thousands of distinct CDR3 sequences, 9.4% seen once. This clonotype has a count of ten or more.

Sequencing used PBMCs, obtained before treatment. The rearrangement uses TRBV20-1 and TRBJ2-2; D gene ambiguous. The clonotype originates from a male donor with prostate cancer. CDR3 DNA sequence: TGCAGTGCGCGAGAAGTGGGCACCGGGGAGCTGTTTTTT. This sequence encodes CSAREVGTGELFF.